This TCR beta chain was observed in a study of cytomegalovirus exposure and HLA in healthy donors. CDR3 length: 14 residues. This clone was seen only a few times. The repertoire was sequenced with immunoSEQ multiplex PCR; TCRdb's copy has only in-frame clones and lacks some. Of approximately 150,000 clones in the sample, around 87% were seen once. The rearrangement links TRBV21-1 to TRBJ1-2; TRBD1 reflects the table's D call only, with no check against the DNA. TRBV21-1 is marked as a pseudogene. The sample comprised PBMCs. This receptor was identified in a man aged 18 to 30 in good health and CMV-seropositive. CDR3 sequence reads: CASSTDDRGFGYTF. In nucleotides, the CDR3 is TGTGCCAGCAGCACGGACGACAGGGGATTTGGCTACACCTTC.